Listed here are 14 T cell receptor beta chains from one sample, sequenced in a study of cytomegalovirus exposure and HLA in healthy donors. The PCR made use of 60 Vbeta and 13 Jbeta primers. This table comes from immunoSEQ multiplex PCR, and its TCRdb copy is limited to in-frame clones, with some not included. Its table records 130,000 or so clones. What was sequenced was PBMCs. These receptors all stem from a woman under 30 in good health and CMV-seronegative.

V usage is TRBV15 and J usage is TRBJ2-7; 10 bases map to TRBD1. After removal of 1 base from V and 5 bases from J, the junction contained 8 bases not matched to a gene. The CDR3 runs to 16 residues. CDR1 and CDR2 (germline): LNHNV, YYDKDF (reference sequence). The CDR3 region has the DNA TGTGCCACCAGCAGAGCCCCCCGACAGGGGGCTAACGAGCAGTACGTC. This sequence encodes CATSRAPRQGANEQYV.

The chain recombines TRBV18 with TRBJ2-2; 7 bases fit TRBD1. The CDR3 runs to 14 residues. V trimming: 3 bases; J trimming: 6 bases; junction bases outside the gene matches: 4. Germline V gene lookup returns CDR1 KGHSH and CDR2 LQKENI. Written as DNA, the CDR3 is TGTGCCAGCTCACCTCGTGACAGGGCCGGGGAGCTGTTTTTT. As protein: CASSPRDRAGELFF.

This chain links TRBV7-2 with TRBJ2-3; 7 bases agree with TRBD2. Germline V gives CDR1 SGHTA, CDR2 FQGNSA. This CDR3 has 15 residues. Unmatched junction bases numbered 7, after V lost 3 bases and J lost 4 bases. Here the CDR3 reads CASSFFGGSPDTQYF. The CDR3 nucleotides read TGTGCCAGCAGCTTTTTTGGCGGGAGTCCAGATACGCAGTATTTT.

This rearrangement joins TRBV5-1 to TRBJ2-7; 11 bases are a match to TRBD2. CDR3 length: 15 residues. The germline V gene has CDR1 SGHRS and CDR2 YFSETQ. V lost 4 bases to trimming and J lost 5 bases; unmatched junction nucleotides: 8. The CDR3 nucleotides are TGCGCCAGCAGCCTGACTAGCGGGACCCCCCACGAGCAGTACTTC. Translated: CASSLTSGTPHEQYF.

The chain employs TRBV5-6 and TRBJ2-5, with TRBD1 as a possible D gene (6 bases). TRBJ2-7 matches the DNA end more closely, so the J call is doubtful. In germline, CDR1 is SGHDT, CDR2 YYEEEE. The CDR3 has 16 residues. CDR3 sequence (DNA): TGTGCCAGCAGCTTTGCCACTAAGGGGGTCCCCTACGAGCAGTACTTC. Protein sequence: CASSFATKGVPYEQYF.

This chain links TRBV7-3 with TRBJ2-3; no clear D gene. V gave up 4 bases and J gave up 0 bases, with 8 bases separating them. CDR3 length: 14 amino acids. Germline V gene sequence: CDR1 SGHTA, CDR2 FQGTGA. The CDR3, as DNA: TGTGCCAGCAGCTCCTCGACTAGCACAGATACGCAGTATTTT. Its protein is CASSSSTSTDTQYF.

As to this clone: Its ends do not fully match the called genes, so a read error is possible. The chain uses TRBV10-3 and TRBJ2-3, with 10 bases lining up with TRBD2. The CDR3 spans 16 residues. The germline V gene has CDR1 ENHRY and CDR2 SYGVKD. The CDR3 loop is CAISENQREGPDMQYF. CDR3 sequence (DNA): TGTGCCATCAGTGAGAACCAGCGGGAGGGCCCAGATATGCAGTATTTT.

The V gene is TRBV9, the J gene TRBJ2-7; the D gene is possibly TRBD1 (5 bases). V was cut by 1 base and J by 3 bases, with 14 bases left in between. The CDR3 is made up of 15 amino acids. Germline V CDR1 and CDR2: SGDLS, YYNGEE. CDR3: CASSVSSQGDYEQYF. The CDR3 DNA sequence: TGTGCCAGCAGCGTATCTTCTCAAGGGGACTACGAGCAGTACTTC.

The chain joins TRBV21-1 to TRBJ2-2; TRBD1 reflects the table's D call only, with no check against the DNA. TRBV21-1 is a pseudogene locus. This CDR3 comprises 13 residues. The CDR3 coding sequence is TGTGCCAGCAGCAGCAGGGTCACCGGGGAGCTGTTTTTT. Protein sequence: CASSSRVTGELFF.

The chain joins TRBV5-4 to TRBJ1-5, with D maybe TRBD1 (5 bases). Germline V gene lookup returns CDR1 SGHNT and CDR2 YYREEE (reference sequence). The CDR3 loop spans 13 amino acids. V was cut by 3 bases and J by 4 bases, with 8 bases left in between. CDR3 nucleotide sequence: TGTGCCAGCAGCTCGGGACTGAATCAGCCCCAGCATTTT. It encodes CASSSGLNQPQHF.

The chain has TRBV4-1 and TRBJ1-5; tentative D call: TRBD1 (6 bases). This CDR3 is 15 amino acids long. V was trimmed by 0 bases and J by 6 bases, leaving 12 bases between them. Germline assignment: CDR1 MGHRA and CDR2 YSYEKL. CDR3 region: CASSQDLSRGQPQHF. DNA of the CDR3: TGCGCCAGCAGCCAAGATTTATCCAGGGGTCAGCCCCAGCATTTT.

The chain is built from TRBV5-1 and TRBJ1-1; D may be TRBD1 (6 bases). Germline V CDR1 and CDR2: SGHRS, YFSETQ. The CDR3 covers 16 residues. V shed 0 bases and J shed 4 bases, with 16 bases lying between them. The CDR3 sequence is CASSLGGGGPGTEAFF. CDR3 sequence (DNA): TGCGCCAGCAGCTTGGGGGGAGGGGGACCGGGCACTGAAGCTTTCTTT.

The gene calls are TRBV29-1 and TRBJ2-3; D not certain. In germline, CDR1 is SQVTM, CDR2 ANQGSEA. The CDR3 is made up of 11 amino acids. V was shortened by 4 bases and J by 5 bases, with 7 bases between the two germline ends. The CDR3 here is CSVVAVDTQYF. In DNA form, the CDR3 reads TGCAGCGTTGTAGCCGTAGATACGCAGTATTTT.

The V gene is TRBV11-2, the J gene TRBJ2-1; D might be TRBD2 (6 bases). CDR1 is SGHAT and CDR2 is FQNNGV in the germline V gene. There are 15 residues in the CDR3. V lost 5 bases to trimming and J lost 0 bases, with 11 bases between them. CDR3 amino acids: CASSGGFSSYNEQFF. CDR3 nucleotide sequence: TGTGCCAGCAGCGGGGGGTTCAGCTCCTACAATGAGCAGTTCTTC. The whole variable domain, filled in from reference TRBV11-2 and TRBJ2-1, reads EAGVAQSPRYKIIEKRQSVAFWCNPISGHATLYWYQQILGQGPKLLIQFQNNGVVDDSQLPKDRFSAERLKGVDSTLKIQPAKLEDSAVYLCASSGGFSSYNEQFFGPGTRLTVL.